A single sample gave rise to the 18 T cell receptor beta chains below, sequenced in a study of blood T cell repertoires in COVID-19. Measured with immunoSEQ multiplex PCR; TCRdb has only the in-frame clones, and not every one. The sample lists more than 95,000 clones, less than 95% seen once, with roughly 1.9% in the top ten. Sequencing was done on a sample of peripheral blood. The origin of the receptors is a human donor with active COVID-19. The donor label of this sample is uncertain.

This chain links TRBV27 with TRBJ2-7; TRBD1 agrees at 9 bases. Germline V gene sequence: CDR1 MNHEY, CDR2 SMNVEV (reference sequence). J was trimmed by 3 bases and V by 7 bases; bases with no gene match: 7. This CDR3 is 14 amino acids long. The DNA of the CDR3 is TGTGCCAGCAAAGAACAGGGGGCCTTCTACGAGCAGTACTTC. Protein: CASKEQGAFYEQYF.

A note on this clone: The sample carries other DNA sequences with the same CDR3. This chain uses TRBV5-4 with TRBJ1-6; D is possibly TRBD1 (5 bases). The CDR3 sequence is 15 residues long. V gave up 0 bases and J gave up 7 bases, with 11 bases separating them. Germline assignment: CDR1 SGHNT and CDR2 YYREEE (reference sequence). The CDR3 DNA follows: TGTGCCAGCAGCTTGGCTAGGGGTGAAAATTCACCCCTCCACTTT. Translation gives CASSLARGENSPLHF.

Here the CDR3 reads CASNADRARGEQYF. In DNA form, the CDR3 reads TGCGCCAGCAACGCGGACAGGGCCCGGGGCGAGCAGTACTTC. The gene calls are TRBV10-2 and TRBJ2-7; TRBD1 agrees at 8 bases. CDR1 is WSHSY and CDR2 is SAAADI in the germline V gene. The ends lost 7 bases at V and 6 bases at J; junction bases unmatched: 11. The CDR3 spans 14 residues.

This clone was observed a handful of times. V gene TRBV24-1 combines with J gene TRBJ2-2; D unclear. The length of the CDR3 is 14 residues. The germline gives CDR1 KGHDR, CDR2 SFDVKD. V was clipped by 9 bases and J by 2 bases, with 12 bases between them. The chain's CDR3 is CATPAEPNTGELFF. The CDR3 nucleotides read TGTGCCACCCCCGCTGAGCCTAACACCGGGGAGCTGTTTTTT.

The rearrangement links TRBV28 to TRBJ1-2; D uncertain. This CDR3 has 11 residues. Per the germline V gene, CDR1 is MDHEN and CDR2 is SYDVKM. V was shortened by 7 bases and J by 6 bases, with 9 bases between the two germline ends. CDR3 residues: CASTRYNGYTF. The CDR3 DNA sequence: TGTGCCAGCACCAGGTATAATGGCTACACCTTC.

The rearrangement joins TRBV4-3 to TRBJ1-2; the match to TRBD1 covers 8 bases. The J segment lost 4 bases and the V segment lost 4 bases, leaving 8 bases of the junction unmatched. CDR3 size: 15 residues. Germline values: CDR1 LGHNA, CDR2 YSLEER. CDR3 DNA sequence: TGCGCCAGCAGCCCCTCAGGACAGGGAGGCTATGGCTACACCTTC. Encoded protein: CASSPSGQGGYGYTF.

V usage is TRBV5-1 and J usage is TRBJ2-7, with TRBD1 identical over 7 bases. This CDR3 spans 13 amino acids. The ends lost 1 base at V and 7 bases at J; junction bases unmatched: 5. CDR1 is SGHRS, CDR2 YFSETQ, per germline. This chain's CDR3 is CASSLRGPGEQYF. CDR3 nucleotides: TGCGCCAGCAGCTTGAGGGGGCCGGGGGAGCAGTACTTC.

DNA for the CDR3: TGCGCCAGCAGCCAATGGGCCCAGAATGAAGCTTTCTTT. Its protein is CASSQWAQNEAFF. The chain carries TRBV4-1 and TRBJ1-1; D gene ambiguous. V shed 2 bases and J shed 7 bases, with 11 bases lying between them. The germline CDR1 and CDR2 sequences are MGHRA and YSYEKL. The CDR3 has 13 amino acids.

The chain has TRBV19 and TRBJ1-3, with 11 bases fitting TRBD1. The junction had 3 bases not matched to a gene; V was cut back by 6 bases and J by 2 bases. The CDR3 has 15 amino acids. Germline V gene sequence: CDR1 LNHDA, CDR2 SQIVND (reference sequence). Here the CDR3 DNA reads TGTGCCAGTAGCCGGGACAGGGGGACTGGAAACACCATATATTTT. Its protein is CASSRDRGTGNTIYF.

J is TRBJ2-1 and V is TRBV5-8; 13 bases map to TRBD2. Germline CDR1 SGHTS, CDR2 YDEGEE. CDR3 length: 17 amino acids. J was trimmed by 2 bases and V by 0 bases; bases with no gene match: 2. As DNA, the CDR3 is TGTGCCAGCAGCTTGGGGGGACTAGCGGGGACCTACAATGAGCAGTTCTTC. The encoded protein is CASSLGGLAGTYNEQFF.

About this clone: Germline and junction disagree at one end, which may indicate a read error. The chain uses TRBV6-1 and TRBJ1-2; 8 nucleotides agree with TRBD1. The CDR3 is made up of 16 amino acids. Germline V gene data show CDR1 as MNHNS and CDR2 as SASEGT. The CDR3 nucleotides read TGTGCCAGCAGTAAAGCTACCCCAGGACAGGGTTCCGGCTACACCTTC. This translates into CASSKATPGQGSGYTF.

In its sample, this clone was seen once. The chain uses TRBV28 and TRBJ2-3; 9 bases are shared with TRBD2. J gave up 0 bases and V 5 bases, and 6 bases lay outside the gene matches. CDR1 MDHEN and CDR2 SYDVKM come from the germline V gene. This CDR3 has 16 residues. The CDR3 spells CASSRLGTSSTDTQYF. The CDR3 DNA is TGTGCCAGCAGTCGACTCGGGACTAGCAGCACAGATACGCAGTATTTT.

The V gene is TRBV7-8, the J gene TRBJ1-2; 7 bases line up with TRBD1. Trimming at V came to 6 bases and at J to 9 bases, leaving 10 bases not matched to a gene. CDR3 length: 13 residues. The germline CDR1 and CDR2 sequences are SGHVS and FQNEAQ. CDR3 loop: CASREAGGWRYTF. The CDR3 coding sequence is TGTGCCAGCAGGGAGGCAGGGGGTTGGCGCTACACCTTC.

The chain joins TRBV7-2 to TRBJ1-2, with D perhaps matching TRBD1 (6 bases). Germline values: CDR1 SGHTA, CDR2 FQGNSA. The V gene lost 3 bases and the J gene lost 4 bases, with 18 bases spanning the gap. This CDR3 has 16 amino acids. This CDR3 reads CASSFRATGQSYGYTF. CDR3 nucleotides: TGTGCCAGCAGCTTCCGGGCAACAGGGCAGAGCTATGGCTACACCTTC.

The J gene is TRBJ1-5, the V gene TRBV5-1; 9 nucleotides line up with TRBD1. Germline CDR1 is SGHRS and CDR2 is YFSETQ. The CDR3 has 14 residues. After removal of 3 bases from V and 5 bases from J, the junction contained 3 bases not matched to a gene. CDR3 amino acids: CASSWGQGDQPQHF. The CDR3 coding sequence is TGCGCCAGCAGCTGGGGACAGGGTGATCAGCCCCAGCATTTT. Full variable domain (rest looked up from reference TRBV5-1 and TRBJ1-5): KAGVTQTPRYLIKTRGQQVTLSCSPISGHRSVSWYQQTPGQGLQFLFEYFSETQRNKGNFPGRFSGRQFSNSRSEMNVSTLELGDSALYLCASSWGQGDQPQHFGDGTRLSIL.

The J gene is TRBJ2-2, the V gene TRBV5-1; 11 nucleotides agree with TRBD1. In germline, CDR1 is SGHRS, CDR2 YFSETQ. After removal of 5 bases from V and 5 bases from J, the junction contained 8 bases not matched to a gene. The CDR3 has 16 amino acids. The CDR3 nucleotides are TGCGCCAGCAGACAGGACAGGGGGCTTAGGACCGGGGAGCTGTTTTTT. It encodes CASRQDRGLRTGELFF.

The chain is built from TRBV12-3 or TRBV12-4 and TRBJ2-7; possibly TRBD1 for D (5 bases). V was shortened by 6 bases and J by 2 bases, with 11 bases between the two germline ends. CDR3 size: 13 residues. CDR3 region: CASSTGVPYEQYF. The CDR3, as DNA: TGTGCCAGCAGCACAGGTGTTCCCTACGAGCAGTACTTC.

This chain connects TRBV7-7 to TRBJ2-7, with D maybe TRBD1 (6 bases). V was shortened by 1 base and J by 6 bases, with 19 bases between the two germline ends. The germline CDR1 and CDR2 sequences are SSHAT and FNYEAQ (reference sequence). The CDR3 runs to 16 residues. CDR3 sequence reads: CASSLGDGQRYPEQYF. DNA of the CDR3: TGTGCCAGCAGCTTAGGTGACGGACAGAGGTACCCCGAGCAGTACTTC.